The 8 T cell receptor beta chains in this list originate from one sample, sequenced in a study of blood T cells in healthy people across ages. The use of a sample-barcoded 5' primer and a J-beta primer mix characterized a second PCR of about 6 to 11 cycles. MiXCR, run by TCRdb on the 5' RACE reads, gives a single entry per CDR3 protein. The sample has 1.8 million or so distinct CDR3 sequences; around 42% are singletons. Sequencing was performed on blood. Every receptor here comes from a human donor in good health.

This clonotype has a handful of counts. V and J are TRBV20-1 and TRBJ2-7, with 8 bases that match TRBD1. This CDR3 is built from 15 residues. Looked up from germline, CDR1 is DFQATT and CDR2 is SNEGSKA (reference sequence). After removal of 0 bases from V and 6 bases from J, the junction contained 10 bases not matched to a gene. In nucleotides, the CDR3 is TGCAGTGCTAGAGATCCAGGGCAGGGGGCCGTCGAGCAGTACTTC. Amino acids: CSARDPGQGAVEQYF.

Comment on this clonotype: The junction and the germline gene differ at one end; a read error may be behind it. Written as DNA, the CDR3 is TGCGCCAGCAGCCCGGGAGCCTATAATCCACCCCTCCACTTT. This sequence encodes CASSPGAYNPPLHF. The chain couples TRBV4-3 to TRBJ1-6; no clear D. The CDR3 extends over 14 amino acids. Germline loops: CDR1 LGHNA, CDR2 YSLEER.

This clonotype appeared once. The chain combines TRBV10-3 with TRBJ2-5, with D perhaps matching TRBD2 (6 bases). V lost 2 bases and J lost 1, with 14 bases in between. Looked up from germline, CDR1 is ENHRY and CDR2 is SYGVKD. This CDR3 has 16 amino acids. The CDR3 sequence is CAISERGGELQETQYF. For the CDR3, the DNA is TGTGCCATCAGTGAGCGGGGCGGGGAGCTCCAAGAGACCCAGTACTTC.

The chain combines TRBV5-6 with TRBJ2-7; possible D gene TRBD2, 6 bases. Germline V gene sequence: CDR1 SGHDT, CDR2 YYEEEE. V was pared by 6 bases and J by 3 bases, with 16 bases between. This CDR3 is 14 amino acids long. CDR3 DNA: TGTGCCAGCACCTACTCAGGCGGGGTCTACGAGCAGTACTTC. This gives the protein CASTYSGGVYEQYF.

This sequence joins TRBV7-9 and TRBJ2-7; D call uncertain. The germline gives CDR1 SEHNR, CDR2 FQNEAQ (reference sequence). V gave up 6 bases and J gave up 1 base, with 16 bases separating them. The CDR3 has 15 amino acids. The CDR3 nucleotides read TGTGCCAGCAGTCGATCGGGTACAAAATCCTACGAGCAGTACTTC. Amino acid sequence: CASSRSGTKSYEQYF.

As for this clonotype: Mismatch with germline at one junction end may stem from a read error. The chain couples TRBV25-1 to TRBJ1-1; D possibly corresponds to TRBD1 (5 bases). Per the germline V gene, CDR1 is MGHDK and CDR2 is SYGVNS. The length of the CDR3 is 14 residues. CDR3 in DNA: TGTGCCGGCAGTGAATTATTGGGGGAATCTGAAGCTTTCTTT. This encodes CAGSELLGESEAFF.

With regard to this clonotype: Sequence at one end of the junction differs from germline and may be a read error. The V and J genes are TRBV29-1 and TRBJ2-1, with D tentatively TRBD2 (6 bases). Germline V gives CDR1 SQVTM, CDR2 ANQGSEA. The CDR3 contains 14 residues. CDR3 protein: CSVMWGAGRNEQVF. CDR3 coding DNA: TGCAGCGTTATGTGGGGTGCGGGAAGGAATGAGCAGGTCTTC.

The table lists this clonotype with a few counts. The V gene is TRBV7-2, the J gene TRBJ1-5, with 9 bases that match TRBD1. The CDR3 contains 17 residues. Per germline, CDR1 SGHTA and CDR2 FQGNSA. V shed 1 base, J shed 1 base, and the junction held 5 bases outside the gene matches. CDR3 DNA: TGTGCCAGCAGCTTAGTATTGGACAGGGGAAGCAATCAGCCCCAGCATTTT. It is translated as CASSLVLDRGSNQPQHF.